This passage covers 2 T cell receptor beta chains from one sample sequenced in a study of OX40 agonist ivuxolimab in advanced cancers. Using immunoSEQ multiplex PCR, the repertoire was profiled, and TCRdb retains in-frame clones only, with some absent. Among about 81,000 clones, 85% were seen once, and the ten largest hold approximately 0.2%. The sample here was CD4+ or CD8+ T cells sorted from blood, taken in a trial of the OX40 agonist ivuxolimab. The receptor source for this set is an adult with an advanced solid tumor such as melanoma, head and neck, liver or kidney cancer.

The chain couples TRBV4-2 to TRBJ2-7; D possibly corresponds to TRBD2 (6 bases). The V end lost 0 bases, the J end lost 4 bases, and 10 bases lay between the germline ends. The germline V gene encodes CDR1 LGHNA and CDR2 YNFKEQ. The CDR3 has 14 amino acids. The CDR3 DNA sequence: TGTGCCAGCAGCCAAGAGGGACGGGGGTACGAGCAGTACTTC. Encoded protein: CASSQEGRGYEQYF.

J is TRBJ2-3 and V is TRBV2; D remains ambiguous. Germline values: CDR1 SNHLY, CDR2 FYNNEI. The CDR3 covers 17 residues. Trimming cost V 3 bases and J 0 bases, with 16 bases left between them. This CDR3 is CASSDWLWTDSTDTQYF. CDR3 coding DNA: TGTGCCAGCAGTGACTGGTTATGGACGGATAGCACAGATACGCAGTATTTT.